These T cell receptor beta chains were read from a single sample in a study of tumor-infiltrating lymphocytes in primary liver carcinoma. TCRdb recomputed calls from the multiplex PCR reads with MiXCR, one row per CDR3 protein. The sample includes over 75,000 distinct CDR3 sequences, just under 70% of them seen just once. Sequenced sample: tumor-adjacent normal liver tissue. Source of these receptors: a man aged 35 to 55 with primary liver carcinoma and hepatitis B virus infection. Both conserved end residues are part of each CDR3. A D gene is named only where the DNA matches it firmly. The size entry is marked missing in some rows and otherwise reads once, few, many or a size class.

NA,NA,TRBJ2-3,TRBV6-5,TGTGCCAGCAGCCCCACCCGCCTGGGACTTCGTGGCCCCGGGAGCACAGATACGCAGTGTTTT,CASSPTRLGLRGPGSTDTQCF
NA,many,TRBJ2-6,TRBV5-1,TGCGCCAGCAGCTTGGGGACTGGGGCCAACGTCCTGACTTTC,CASSLGTGANVLTF
NA,once,TRBJ2-1,TRBV6-6,TGTGCCAGCAGTTACTCCAAGGGAGGGGGGGCCGCCTACAATGACCAGTTCTTC,CASSYSKGGGAAYNDQFF
TRBD1,many,TRBJ2-2,TRBV30,TGTGCCTGGAGGGATTTGGGACAGCAAACCGGGGAGCTGTTTTTT,CAWRDLGQQTGELFF
TRBD1,few,TRBJ2-7,TRBV6-6,TGTGCCAGCAGCCTTTCCCCGGGACAGGGGGCTGGTAAGCAGTACTTC,CASSLSPGQGAGKQYF
NA,NA,TRBJ2-7,TRBV11-2,TGTGCCAGCAGTTCAGCCGGAATAGAATACGAGCAGTACTTC,CASSSAGIEYEQYF
NA,NA,TRBJ2-3,TRBV7-8,TGTGCCGGCAGCATAGCCCAAGCTGGAGGGCCACATGATACGCAGTATTTT,CAGSIAQAGGPHDTQYF
TRBD1,once,TRBJ2-7,TRBV12-3/TRBV12-4,TGTGCCAGAAGTCAGGACAGGGTTCTAGGCGAGGAGTACTTC,CARSQDRVLGEEYF
TRBD1,few,TRBJ1-2,TRBV5-1,TGCGCCAGCAGCTTGGAAACGAACAGGGGGTATGGCTACACCTTC,CASSLETNRGYGYTF
NA,NA,TRBJ1-1,TRBV6-5,TGTGCCAGCAGTACCGGGGGAATCCCGAACACTGAAGCTTTCTTT,CASSTGGIPNTEAFF
TRBD2,NA,TRBJ2-7,TRBV6-1,TGTGCCAGCTCCTCGCGGGGGATAGGGTACGAGCAATACTTC,CASSSRGIGYEQYF
TRBD1,NA,TRBJ1-2,TRBV6-1,TGTGCCAGCAGTGAGTACGCCGTGACAGGGACCTATGGATACACCTTC,CASSEYAVTGTYGYTF
NA,NA,TRBJ1-1,TRBV4-1,TGCGCCAGCAGCCAAGCGGATACCATGAACACTAAAGCTTTCTTT,CASSQADTMNTKAFF
TRBD1,NA,TRBJ2-7,TRBV6-5,TGCGCCAGCAGTTACGCAAGACAGGGGGCGAGCTCCTACAAGCAGTACTTC,CASSYARQGASSYKQYF
TRBD2,NA,TRBJ2-1,TRBV11-1,TGTGCCAGCAGCGTTGGACTCAGACTAGCGGGAACCTCCTACAATGAGCAGTTCTTC,CASSVGLRLAGTSYNEQFF
NA,NA,TRBJ2-7,TRBV2,TGTGCCAGCAGTGACTGGCAGGTTGGGTACGAGCAGTACTTC,CASSDWQVGYEQYF
NA,many,TRBJ1-5,TRBV12-3/TRBV12-4,TGTGCCAGCAGTTTAGGAGCAGGCTACAAAACAACGGGGAGCAATCAGCCCCAGCATTTT,CASSLGAGYKTTGSNQPQHF
TRBD2,NA,TRBJ2-3,TRBV11-2,TGTGCCAGCAGTTTAGAGGGACTAGCGTGGGCAGATACGCAGTATTTC,CASSLEGLAWADTQYF
NA,NA,TRBJ2-5,TRBV11-1,TGTGCCAGCAGCCTTCGTGGCTTCGAGACCCAGTACTTC,CASSLRGFETQYF
NA,NA,TRBJ2-7,TRBV4-1,TGCGCCAGCAGCCCAGACAATGAGAGCTCCTACGAACAGTACTTC,CASSPDNESSYEQYF
NA,many,TRBJ2-3,TRBV12-3/TRBV12-4,TGTGCCAGCAAGGACTCTACTGACGCAGATACGCAGTATTTT,CASKDSTDADTQYF
TRBD1,many,TRBJ2-1,TRBV12-3/TRBV12-4,TGTGCCAGCACCTTACAGGGGGCGAGTGAGCAGTTCTTC,CASTLQGASEQFF
NA,NA,TRBJ2-5,TRBV11-1,TGTGCCAGCAGCCCGCCCCCGGAGCTCAGGAAAGACTTCCAAGAGACCCAGTTTTTC,CASSPPPELRKDFQETQFF
NA,NA,TRBJ2-3,TRBV14,TGTGTCAGCAGCCAGGAGGGAGGTCCCCCAGATACGCAGTATTTT,CVSSQEGGPPDTQYF
NA,NA,TRBJ1-6,TRBV6-5,TGTGCCAGCAGTTACTCTGCACGGACAGAATATAATTCACTCCTCCACTTT,CASSYSARTEYNSLLHF
TRBD1,once,TRBJ2-2,TRBV14,TGTGCCGGCAGCCAAGACTTACCCGGGACAGGGGCAACCGGGGAGCTGTTTTTT,CAGSQDLPGTGATGELFF
NA,many,TRBJ2-5,TRBV10-3,TGTGCCATCAGTGAGTCGACACAAGAGACCCAGTACTTC,CAISESTQETQYF
TRBD1,NA,TRBJ2-3,TRBV28,TGTGCCAGCAGTTCCCGACAGGGTAAACGGTCAGATACGCAGTATTTT,CASSSRQGKRSDTQYF
TRBD2,NA,TRBJ2-7,TRBV11-1,TGTTCCAGCAGCCTTGACAGCGGGAGGTACGAGCAGTACTTC,CSSSLDSGRYEQYF
NA,NA,TRBJ2-7,TRBV12-3/TRBV12-4,TGTGACAGCAGCCAGGGTGGCTTCGAGCAGTATTTC,CDSSQGGFEQYF
NA,many,TRBJ1-2,TRBV12-3/TRBV12-4,TGTGCCAGCAGCCCTAGGTGGGAGGGCTATGGCTACACCTTC,CASSPRWEGYGYTF
NA,NA,TRBJ2-3,TRBV11-1,TGTGCCAGCAGCCTAGACATGGGAGATACGCAGTATTTT,CASSLDMGDTQYF
TRBD1,once,TRBJ1-2,TRBV5-6,TGTGCCAGCAGCTCACAGGGGGCTATGAACTATAGCTACACCTTC,CASSSQGAMNYSYTF
NA,NA,TRBJ2-7,TRBV29-1,TGCAGCGTTGATGGACAACGATCCTACGAGCAGTACTTC,CSVDGQRSYEQYF
NA,NA,TRBJ2-7,TRBV6-5,TGTGTCAGCCGGAGTCCGGGGATAAACTCCTACGAGCAGTACTTC,CVSRSPGINSYEQYF
NA,many,TRBJ2-4,TRBV29-1,TGCAGCGCCCTCGGGACAGCCAAAAACATTCAGTACTTC,CSALGTAKNIQYF
NA,many,TRBJ2-5,TRBV11-2,TGTGCCAGCAACCCTGGGACTTTAGGGGGAGTAGGGGAGACCCAGTACTTC,CASNPGTLGGVGETQYF
NA,many,TRBJ1-1,TRBV12-3/TRBV12-4,TGTGCCAGCAGCCCGGACGGGAACACTGAAGCTTTCTTT,CASSPDGNTEAFF
NA,many,TRBJ1-5,TRBV6-5,TGTGCCAGCAGTACCGGACAGAATCAGCCCCAGCATTTT,CASSTGQNQPQHF
TRBD2,many,TRBJ2-3,TRBV4-2,TGTGCCAGCAGCCAAGAACCAGCGGGAGTATTGGGCACAGATACGCAGTATTTT,CASSQEPAGVLGTDTQYF
NA,once,TRBJ2-2,TRBV11-2,TGTGCCAGCAGCAAAGGACAGGGAGGGGCCGAGGAGCTGTTTTTT,CASSKGQGGAEELFF
NA,few,TRBJ2-1,TRBV28,TGTGCCAGCAGCGATTTTGCAGGGGGGGGCAATGAGCAGTTCTTC,CASSDFAGGGNEQFF
TRBD2,many,TRBJ2-7,TRBV6-1,TGTGCCAGCAGGCTGGGACTAGCGGAAGCCTACGAGCAGTACTTC,CASRLGLAEAYEQYF
NA,NA,TRBJ2-1,TRBV11-2,TGTACCAGCAGCTTAACGGATGAGCAGTTCTTC,CTSSLTDEQFF
NA,many,TRBJ2-2,TRBV7-8,TGTGCCAGCAGCTTAGCGGGTGGGACCGGGGAGCTGTTTTTT,CASSLAGGTGELFF
TRBD1,NA,TRBJ1-6,TRBV11-2,TGTGCCAGCAGCTCTGGACAGGGAAATTCACCCATCCACTTT,CASSSGQGNSPIHF